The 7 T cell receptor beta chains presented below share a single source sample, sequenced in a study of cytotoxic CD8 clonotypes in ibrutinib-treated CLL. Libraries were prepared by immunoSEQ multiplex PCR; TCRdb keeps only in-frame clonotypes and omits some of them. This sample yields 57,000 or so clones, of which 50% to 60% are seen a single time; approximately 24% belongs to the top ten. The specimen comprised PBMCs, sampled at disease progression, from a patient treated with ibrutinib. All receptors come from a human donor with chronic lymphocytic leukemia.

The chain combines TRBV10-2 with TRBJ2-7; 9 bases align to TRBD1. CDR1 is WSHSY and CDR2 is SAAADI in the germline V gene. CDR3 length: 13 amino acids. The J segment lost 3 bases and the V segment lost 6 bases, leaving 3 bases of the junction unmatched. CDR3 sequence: CASRGQGYYEQYF. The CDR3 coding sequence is TGCGCCAGCAGGGGACAGGGCTACTACGAGCAGTACTTC.

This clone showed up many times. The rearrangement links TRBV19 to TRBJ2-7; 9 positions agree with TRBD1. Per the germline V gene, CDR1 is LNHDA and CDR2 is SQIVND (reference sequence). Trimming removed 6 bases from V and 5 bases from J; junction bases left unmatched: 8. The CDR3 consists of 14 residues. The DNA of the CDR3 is TGTGCCAGTAGGCCCGGGACAGGGAACGACGAGCAGTACTTC. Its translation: CASRPGTGNDEQYF.

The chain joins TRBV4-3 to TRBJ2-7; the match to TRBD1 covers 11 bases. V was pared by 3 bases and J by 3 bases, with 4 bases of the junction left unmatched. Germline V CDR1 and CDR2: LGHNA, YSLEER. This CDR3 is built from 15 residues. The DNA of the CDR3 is TGCGCCAGCAGCCAGGCCGGGACAGGGGGCTACGAGCAGTACTTC. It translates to CASSQAGTGGYEQYF.

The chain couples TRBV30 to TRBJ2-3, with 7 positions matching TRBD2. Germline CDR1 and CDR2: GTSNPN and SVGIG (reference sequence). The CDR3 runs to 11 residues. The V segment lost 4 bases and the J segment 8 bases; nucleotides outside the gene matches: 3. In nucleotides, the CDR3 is TGTGCCTGGACAACGGGAGGTACGCAGTATTTT. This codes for CAWTTGGTQYF.

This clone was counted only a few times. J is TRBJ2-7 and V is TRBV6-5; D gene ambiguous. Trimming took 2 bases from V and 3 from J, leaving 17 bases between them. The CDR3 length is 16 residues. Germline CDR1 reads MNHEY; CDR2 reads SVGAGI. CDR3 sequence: CASSYAAWSPFYEQYF. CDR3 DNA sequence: TGTGCCAGCAGTTACGCTGCCTGGAGCCCTTTCTACGAGCAGTACTTC.

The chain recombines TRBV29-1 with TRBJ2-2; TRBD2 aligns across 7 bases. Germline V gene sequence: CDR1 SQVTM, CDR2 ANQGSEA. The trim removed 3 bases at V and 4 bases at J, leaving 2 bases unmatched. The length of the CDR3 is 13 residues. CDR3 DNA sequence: TGCAGCGTTGATTCGGGGGGCACCGGGGAGCTGTTTTTT. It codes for CSVDSGGTGELFF.

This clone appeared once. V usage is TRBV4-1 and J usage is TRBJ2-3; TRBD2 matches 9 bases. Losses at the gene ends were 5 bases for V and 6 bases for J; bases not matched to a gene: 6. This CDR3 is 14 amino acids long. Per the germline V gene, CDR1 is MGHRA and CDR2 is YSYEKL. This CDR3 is CASSSIAGADTQYF. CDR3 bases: TGCGCCAGCAGCTCTATAGCGGGAGCGGATACGCAGTATTTT.